The rows below give T cell receptor beta chains drawn from one sample of a study of STAT5B mutations in CD4+ large granular lymphocyte leukemia. Sequenced by immunoSEQ multiplex PCR; TCRdb stores in-frame clones only, minus some. The repertoire holds about 35,000 clones, with 55% to 80% as singletons. Sample: CD4+ T cells from blood buffy coats. The receptors were gathered from a human donor in good health. The CDR3 runs from the conserved cysteine through the conserved F or W. The D gene is left open where the match is weak. Only some rows state a clone size, as once, few, many or a class for expanded clones.

v_gene: TRBV11-3
j_gene: TRBJ1-2
d_gene: -
len: 12
abundance: once
CDR3aa: CASSLGYYGYTF
CDR3nt: TGTGCCAGCAGCTTAGGGTACTATGGCTACACCTTC

v_gene: TRBV5-1
j_gene: TRBJ2-1
d_gene: -
len: 13
abundance: -
CDR3aa: CASSLVQENEQFF
CDR3nt: TGCGCCAGCAGCTTGGTTCAGGAGAATGAGCAGTTCTTC

v_gene: TRBV19
j_gene: TRBJ2-7
d_gene: TRBD1
len: 13
abundance: -
CDR3aa: CASSPDRGGEQYF
CDR3nt: TGTGCCAGTAGCCCAGACAGGGGAGGAGAGCAGTACTTC

v_gene: TRBV4-1
j_gene: TRBJ1-3
d_gene: -
len: 14
abundance: -
CDR3aa: CASSQDSGSNTIYF
CDR3nt: TGCGCCAGCAGCCAAGATTCGGGCAGCAACACCATATATTTT

v_gene: TRBV7-9
j_gene: TRBJ1-1
d_gene: -
len: 12
abundance: -
CDR3aa: CASNLGETEAFF
CDR3nt: TGTGCCAGCAACCTGGGGGAAACTGAAGCTTTCTTT

v_gene: TRBV7-8
j_gene: TRBJ2-1
d_gene: -
len: 17
abundance: once
CDR3aa: CASRFGGLGSSYNEQFF
CDR3nt: TGTGCCAGCAGATTCGGGGGGCTTGGTAGCTCCTACAATGAGCAGTTCTTC

v_gene: TRBV18
j_gene: TRBJ1-3
d_gene: -
len: 17
abundance: -
CDR3aa: CASSPPGGRPSGNTIYF
CDR3nt: TGTGCCAGCTCACCCCCCGGGGGACGGCCGTCTGGAAACACCATATATTTT

v_gene: TRBV7-9
j_gene: TRBJ1-5
d_gene: -
len: 15
abundance: -
CDR3aa: CACSLGTVGNQPQHF
CDR3nt: TGTGCCTGCAGCCTTGGGACCGTAGGAAATCAGCCCCAGCATTTT

v_gene: TRBV5-1
j_gene: TRBJ2-5
d_gene: TRBD2
len: 14
abundance: -
CDR3aa: CASSFGGVMETQYF
CDR3nt: TGCGCCAGCAGCTTTGGGGGGGTTATGGAGACCCAGTACTTC

v_gene: TRBV4-3
j_gene: TRBJ1-1
d_gene: -
len: 13
abundance: few
CDR3aa: CASRRSENTEAFF
CDR3nt: TGCGCCAGCAGACGATCAGAGAACACTGAAGCTTTCTTT

v_gene: TRBV7-9
j_gene: TRBJ2-1
d_gene: TRBD2
len: 14
abundance: -
CDR3aa: CASSRTSGGNEQFF
CDR3nt: TGTGCCAGCAGCCGGACTAGCGGGGGGAATGAGCAGTTCTTC

v_gene: TRBV9
j_gene: TRBJ2-5
d_gene: TRBD1
len: 16
abundance: -
CDR3aa: CASSVGGQGHQETQYF
CDR3nt: TGTGCCAGCAGCGTAGGTGGACAGGGCCACCAAGAGACCCAGTACTTC

v_gene: TRBV13
j_gene: TRBJ1-2
d_gene: -
len: 14
abundance: -
CDR3aa: CASSLTRGTYGYTF
CDR3nt: TGTGCCAGCAGCTTAACACGGGGGACCTATGGCTACACCTTC